This T cell receptor beta chain stems from a study of T cells and Merkel cell carcinoma outcomes (dated by TCRdb to the early 2020s). Concerning the study at large: The study examined the tumor T-cell repertoire together with T-cell density as predictors of clinical outcome in patients with Merkel cell carcinoma.

Library construction relied on the immunoSEQ multiplex PCR assay. TCRdb limited this immuneACCESS table to in-frame rearrangements with V and J called. A share of clones is missing; checked studies link under half to unresolved V genes, and the rest is unexplained. This sample is represented by 11,000 to 15,000 clones; around 90% of them were singletons. About 2% of the sample goes to the ten largest clones. On this clone: This clone's antigen is unknown. Base qualities are not at hand, and no much larger clone is one base apart.

Broader findings and caveats from the paper: The combination of T-cell repertoire features and T-cell density was reported to predict clinical outcomes in patients with Merkel cell carcinoma.

Measured from the cysteine to the phenylalanine, the CDR3 is 13 residues long. Just CDR3 DNA is preserved here, 39 bases in frame from base 1. CDR1 and CDR2 are drawn from the germline V gene: SQVTM, ANQGSEA. The germline ends are 12 bases apart after V is trimmed by 6 bases and J by 1 base. Samples came from patients with Merkel cell carcinoma. This receptor was identified in a human donor with Merkel cell carcinoma. Here the chain combines TRBV29-1 and TRBJ1-1; TRBD1 might be the D gene, on 5 matching bases. The specimen sequenced was tumor tissue from Merkel cell carcinoma. The DNA reads TGCAGCGTGCGGGACTCCCCGAACACTGAAGCTTTCTTT. Translation gives CSVRDSPNTEAFF.